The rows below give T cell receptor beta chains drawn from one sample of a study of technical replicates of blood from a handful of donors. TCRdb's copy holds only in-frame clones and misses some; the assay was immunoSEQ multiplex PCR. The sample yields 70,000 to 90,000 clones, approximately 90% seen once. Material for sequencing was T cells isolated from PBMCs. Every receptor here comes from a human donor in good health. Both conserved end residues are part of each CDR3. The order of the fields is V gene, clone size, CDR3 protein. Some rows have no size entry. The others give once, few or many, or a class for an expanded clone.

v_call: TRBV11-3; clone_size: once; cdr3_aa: CASSLGDRAVPDEQYF
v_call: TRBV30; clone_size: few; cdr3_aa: CAWSSTDLRNTIYF
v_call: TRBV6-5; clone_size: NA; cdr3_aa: CASSYGGASNQPQHF
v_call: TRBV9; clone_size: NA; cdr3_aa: CASSVDPTSGRKKQYF
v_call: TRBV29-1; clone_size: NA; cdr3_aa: CSVETPGYEQYF
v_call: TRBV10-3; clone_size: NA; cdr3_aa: CAIRKTGDTGELFF
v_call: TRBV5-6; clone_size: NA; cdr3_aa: CASSLGQRTDTQYF
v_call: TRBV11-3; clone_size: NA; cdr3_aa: CASSQGHRALGEQYF
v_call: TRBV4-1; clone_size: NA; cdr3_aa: CASSQGGEFNYGYTF
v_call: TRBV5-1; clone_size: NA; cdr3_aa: CASSLGGTSGYEQYF
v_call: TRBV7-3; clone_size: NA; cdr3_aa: CASSSDSGTQYF
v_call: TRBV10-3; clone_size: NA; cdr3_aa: CAIGGGGSDYGYTF
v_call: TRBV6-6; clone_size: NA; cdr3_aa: CASSYAPGLMVEQYF
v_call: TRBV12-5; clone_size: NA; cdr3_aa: CASGSTGTENSPLHF
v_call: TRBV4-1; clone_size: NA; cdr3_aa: CASRTYRGSVTGELFF
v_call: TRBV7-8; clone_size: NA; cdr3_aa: CASSLGTSGNEQFF
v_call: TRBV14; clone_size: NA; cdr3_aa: CASSQALHANTDTQYF
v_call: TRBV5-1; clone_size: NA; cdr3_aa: CASSPSNYGYTF
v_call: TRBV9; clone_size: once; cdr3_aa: CASSVTSGFTDTQYF
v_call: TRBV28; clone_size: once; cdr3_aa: CASISRQGAGEKLFF
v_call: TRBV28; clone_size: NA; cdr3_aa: CASVGLDSGNTIYF
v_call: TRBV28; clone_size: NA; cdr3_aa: CASSYRQFNQPQHF
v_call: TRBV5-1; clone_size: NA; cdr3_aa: CASSLVAGLGETQYF
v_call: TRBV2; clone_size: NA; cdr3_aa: CASSARTSGDPLLPTDTQYF
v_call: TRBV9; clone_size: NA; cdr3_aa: CASSVSGTSADTQYF
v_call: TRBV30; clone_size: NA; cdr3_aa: CAWSVGRANEKLFF
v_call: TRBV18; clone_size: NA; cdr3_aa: CASSLRDAGSFRNTIYF
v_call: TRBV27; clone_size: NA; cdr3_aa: CASSPGSDRTYEQYF
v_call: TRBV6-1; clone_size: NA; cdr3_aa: CASDRNEQFF
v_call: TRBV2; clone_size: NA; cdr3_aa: CASTGTGGGNTEAFF
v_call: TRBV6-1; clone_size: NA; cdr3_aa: CASSVDRGNQPQHF
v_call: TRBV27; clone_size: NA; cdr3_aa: CASSLGAMAPLHF
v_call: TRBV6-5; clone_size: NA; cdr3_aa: CASSYGTSNTDTQYF
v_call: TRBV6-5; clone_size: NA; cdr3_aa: CASSSGSNTDTQYF
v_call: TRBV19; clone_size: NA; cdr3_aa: CASSISTVYSNQPQHF
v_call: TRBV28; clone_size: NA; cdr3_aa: CASSTPTGTRAFF
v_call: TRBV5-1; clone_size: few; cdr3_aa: CATSRLAGGGMTDTQYF
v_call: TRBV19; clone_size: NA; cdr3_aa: CASSISGDTQYF
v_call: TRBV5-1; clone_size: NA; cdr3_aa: CASSEGLAGAAGELFF
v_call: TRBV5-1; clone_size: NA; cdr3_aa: CASSLRRADTQYF